This TCR beta chain was profiled in a study of CD8+ T cells in alopecia areata. Study in general: The study gave treated patients oral tofacitinib at 5 to 10 mg twice daily.

The CDR3 has 16 residues. V shed 0 bases, J shed 6 bases, and the junction held 6 bases outside the gene matches. Germline lookup yields CDR1 SGHDT and CDR2 YYEEEE. RNA was isolated and reverse transcribed to cDNA, the sequencing template. The repertoire was sequenced with immunoSEQ multiplex PCR; TCRdb's copy has only in-frame clones and lacks some. The sample includes some 150,000 clones, 40% to 65% of them seen just once. The sample was CD8+ T cells sorted from blood, taken at week 0. The rearrangement links TRBV5-6 to TRBJ2-2; 9 nucleotides align to TRBD1. This clonotype was obtained from a human donor with alopecia areata. The CDR3 region is CASSLEGQGTAGELFF. The CDR3 bases are TGTGCCAGCAGCTTGGAGGGACAGGGTACCGCCGGGGAGCTGTTTTTT. The full variable domain, rest sourced from reference TRBV5-6 and TRBJ2-2, is DAGVTQSPTHLIKTRGQQVTLRCSPKSGHDTVSWYQQALGQGPQFIFQYYEEEERQRGNFPDRFSGHQFPNYSSELNVNALLLGDSALYLCASSLEGQGTAGELFFGEGSRLTVL.